This T cell receptor (beta chain) comes out of a study of GPR56 and killer-like receptors on CD4 memory cells (dated by TCRdb to about 2019). General notes on the study: According to the study's proposal, human CD4+ memory T-cell differentiation and cytokine production potential are marked by the progressive acquisition of KLRB1, KLRG1, GPR56 and then KLRF1. The study described its healthy blood donors as age-matched to the liver disease patients, who had a median age of around 70 years.

What the study reported, not specific to this receptor: Rather than covering full repertoires, the diversity and similarity analyses were limited to the 100 most expanded clones in each population. TCR repertoire overlap was especially strong between late populations 4 and 5, and population 3 also partly overlapped. Clonal frequency was low in the marker-negative population and rose progressively along the proposed pathway, while TCRbeta diversity fell correspondingly. Clones dominating late populations 4 and 5 were also found in early populations 1 and 2, and this finding was taken by the authors as evidence for linear differentiation.

Before TCRbeta sequencing, fluorescence-activated cell sorting was used to enrich five KLR/GPR56-defined CD4+ populations. To test whether memory differentiation follows a linear pathway, the researchers sequenced TCRbeta repertoires from five CD4+ T-cell subsets, each defined by expression of KLRB1, KLRG1, GPR56 and KLRF1. TCR-sequenced cells came from peripheral blood of healthy control individuals, reported as five donors in the TCRbeta analysis figure. Heparinized peripheral blood was collected, and every sample was processed within one hour of retrieval. Blood was diluted 1:2 in PBS, and peripheral blood mononuclear cells were then isolated from the diluted blood at room temperature by Biocoll density gradient centrifugation. Before flow sorting, CD4+ T cells were magnetically enriched from freshly isolated PBMCs using anti-CD4 MicroBeads. A BD FACSAria II was used to sort CD4+ T cells enriched from PBMCs of healthy donors according to marker expression. For surface staining, the researchers used Miltenyi Biotec antibodies: anti-KLRB1 clone 191B8, anti-KLRF1 clone 4A4.D10 and anti-KLRG1 clone REA261.

Frequency classes this clonotype as large (0.1 to 1%); no count is given. Its binding antigen is unknown. The sequencer was an Illumina HiSeq 2500. Sequencing libraries were built by amplifying the recombined TCRbeta locus with a previously published PCR protocol. Per the authors' processing: Any read whose average quality score fell below 30 was discarded, and IMSEQ was used to process the reads that remained. Clonotypes were defined by Vbeta gene, Jbeta gene and CDR3 amino acid sequence. The Morisita-Horn index, computed on the top 100 expanded clones, was used to measure repertoire overlap between populations. Renyi diversity profiles calculated on the top 100 expanded clones were used to assess clonal diversity. TCRdb reprocessed the reads and lists each CDR3 protein sequence as a single entry, with no DNA. The V and J calls and clone size are TCRdb's, not the authors'. The sample's table covers about 2,500 distinct CDR3 sequences. 4% of the sample belongs to the ten largest clones.

This clonotype was obtained from a human donor in good health. Sample: memory CD4+ T cells from blood.

The encoded CDR3 is CATAPIYSRDRVPDSYGYTF. The chain links TRBV19 with TRBJ1-2; TCRdb's D gene call, TRBD1, goes unchecked for lack of DNA. The germline V gene encodes CDR1 LNHDA and CDR2 SQIVND (reference sequence). The cysteine opens and the phenylalanine closes a CDR3 of 20 amino acids. The nucleotide record is missing.